Following are 28 T cell receptor beta chains from one sample sequenced in a study of T cell changes during pregnancy in multiple sclerosis. The repertoire was sequenced with immunoSEQ multiplex PCR; TCRdb's copy has only in-frame clones and lacks some. The sample lists about 110,000 clones; about nine tenths were seen once. Source: peripheral blood, taken after pregnancy. The receptors originated from a female donor with multiple sclerosis, enrolled in a pregnancy study.

The chain has TRBV5-1 and TRBJ2-7, with 11 bases aligning to TRBD2. CDR1 SGHRS and CDR2 YFSETQ come from the germline V gene. This CDR3 comprises 16 residues. V shed 5 bases and J 2 bases; nucleotides not matched to a gene: 9. The chain's CDR3 is CASRTQSSGGTYEQYF. CDR3 nucleotide sequence: TGCGCCAGCAGGACACAATCTAGCGGGGGGACCTACGAGCAGTACTTC.

The rearrangement links TRBV27 to TRBJ1-3; D is perhaps TRBD1 (6 bases). In germline, CDR1 is MNHEY, CDR2 SMNVEV (reference sequence). CDR3 length: 15 residues. The V gene lost 3 bases and the J gene lost 3 bases, with 12 bases spanning the gap. In DNA, the CDR3 is TGTGCCAGCAGTTTGCGGGGGCTCGGTGGAAACACCATATATTTT. Encoded protein: CASSLRGLGGNTIYF.

The chain couples TRBV4-1 to TRBJ2-3, with TRBD2 matching 15 bases. Unmatched junction bases numbered 1, after V lost 2 bases and J lost 4 bases. CDR1 is MGHRA and CDR2 is YSYEKL in the germline V gene. The CDR3 is made up of 16 amino acids. The CDR3 sequence is CASSQRTSGGADTQYF. The CDR3 bases are TGCGCCAGCAGCCAAAGGACTAGCGGGGGGGCAGATACGCAGTATTTT.

The gene calls are TRBV6-5 and TRBJ1-2; 7 nucleotides align to TRBD1. CDR3 length: 13 amino acids. Looked up from germline, CDR1 is MNHEY and CDR2 is SVGAGI. Germline trimming cut 7 bases from V and 7 bases from J; bases unmatched to any gene: 9. The CDR3 loop reads CASNRQGGSGYTF. CDR3 DNA sequence: TGTGCCAGCAACAGACAGGGAGGTTCTGGCTACACCTTC.

This rearrangement joins TRBV5-6 to TRBJ2-3, with 7 bases matching TRBD1. V lost 1 base and J lost 5; bases outside the gene matches: 4. CDR1 and CDR2 (germline): SGHDT, YYEEEE. The CDR3 sequence is 14 residues long. CDR3 protein: CASSLKGALDTQYF. In DNA, the CDR3 is TGTGCCAGCAGCTTGAAGGGGGCGTTAGATACGCAGTATTTT.

This chain uses TRBV4-1 with TRBJ1-3; 9 bases are a match to TRBD1. The trim removed 6 bases at V and 0 bases at J, leaving 18 bases unmatched. The CDR3 is 20 amino acids. The V gene's germline CDR1 is MGHRA and CDR2 YSYEKL. The CDR3 sequence: CASSPTGTGSYRSSGNTIYF. The CDR3 nucleotides read TGCGCCAGCAGTCCAACGGGGACAGGGTCTTACCGCAGCTCTGGAAACACCATATATTTT.

The chain links TRBV19 to TRBJ1-6; D may be TRBD1 (5 bases). CDR3 length equals 12 residues. Deletions cut 10 bases from V and 10 bases from J, with 14 bases between. Germline-derived CDR1 and CDR2 are LNHDA and SQIVND (reference sequence). CDR3 loop: CATRWGESPLHF. The CDR3 DNA is TGTGCCACCCGATGGGGCGAGTCACCCCTCCACTTT.

The chain uses TRBV5-8 and TRBJ2-1; a weak D match, TRBD2 (5 bases). The CDR3 runs to 14 residues. V lost 3 bases and J 6 bases, leaving 13 bases between the germline ends. In germline, CDR1 is SGHTS, CDR2 YDEGEE. CDR3: CASSWRGLGNEQFF. In DNA form, the CDR3 reads TGTGCCAGCAGCTGGCGAGGGTTGGGCAATGAGCAGTTCTTC.

This chain uses TRBV14 with TRBJ2-1; D is possibly TRBD2 (5 bases). V was pared by 0 bases and J by 1 base, with 13 bases between. CDR3 size: 17 residues. Germline assignment: CDR1 SGHDN and CDR2 FVKESK. The CDR3: CASSQDLRGKSYNEQFF. The CDR3 nucleotides are TGTGCCAGCAGCCAAGATTTAAGAGGGAAATCCTACAATGAGCAGTTCTTC.

The chain uses TRBV30 and TRBJ2-5; no definite D call. CDR1 and CDR2 (germline): GTSNPN, SVGIG (reference sequence). Trimming took 5 bases from V and 5 from J, leaving 9 bases between them. The CDR3 length is 11 residues. The CDR3 nucleotides are TGTGCCTGGGGCCTGGCCGAGACCCAGTACTTC. Residues: CAWGLAETQYF.

The rearrangement uses TRBV9 and TRBJ2-1; a possible D gene is TRBD2 (7 bases). Germline assignment: CDR1 SGDLS and CDR2 YYNGEE. The CDR3 is made up of 15 amino acids. Trimming pared 2 bases from V and 10 bases from J, leaving 19 bases between. As DNA, the CDR3 is TGTGCCAGCAGCGTTAGGGCGGGGGCCCCGGGGGAGCAGTTCTTC. Translation gives CASSVRAGAPGEQFF. The variable domain in full, completed from reference TRBV9 and TRBJ2-1, reads DSGVTQTPKHLITATGQRVTLRCSPRSGDLSVYWYQQSLDQGLQFLIQYYNGEERAKGNILERFSAQQFPDLHSELNLSSLELGDSALYFCASSVRAGAPGEQFFGPGTRLTVL.

This chain links TRBV11-2 with TRBJ2-7; D perhaps matches TRBD2 (5 bases). Looked up from germline, CDR1 is SGHAT and CDR2 is FQNNGV. Trimming stripped 1 base from V and 2 bases from J, with 12 bases between. This CDR3 region has 15 residues. CDR3 nucleotides: TGTGCCAGCAGCTTAGCACCGGGGTCGACCTACGAGCAGTACTTC. The encoded protein is CASSLAPGSTYEQYF.

This clone was seen once. This chain connects TRBV6-5 to TRBJ1-5; D perhaps matches TRBD1 (5 bases). Germline V CDR1 and CDR2: MNHEY, SVGAGI. The V end lost 4 bases, the J end lost 3 bases, and 13 bases lay between the germline ends. The CDR3 spans 15 residues. Here the CDR3 DNA reads TGTGCCAGCAGTTCCACGACAGACAACAATCAGCCCCAGCATTTT. Protein product: CASSSTTDNNQPQHF.

J is TRBJ2-1 and V is TRBV6-1; a possible D gene is TRBD1 (5 bases). Germline values: CDR1 MNHNS, CDR2 SASEGT. V was clipped by 2 bases and J by 4 bases, with 9 bases between them. The length of the CDR3 is 14 residues. The chain's CDR3 is CASSELRQYNEQFF. The CDR3 DNA is TGTGCCAGCAGTGAACTCCGACAGTACAATGAGCAGTTCTTC.

J is TRBJ2-2 and V is TRBV5-1; 9 bases fit TRBD1. Trimming cost V 2 bases and J 3 bases; bases outside gene matches: 2. Germline CDR1 and CDR2: SGHRS and YFSETQ. The CDR3 covers 15 residues. The CDR3 nucleotides read TGCGCCAGCAGCTTCGGGACAGGGTACACCGGGGAGCTGTTTTTT. This sequence encodes CASSFGTGYTGELFF.

The gene calls are TRBV7-2 and TRBJ2-7; possibly TRBD1 for D (5 bases). Germline V gene data show CDR1 as SGHTA and CDR2 as FQGNSA. Deletions cut 5 bases from V and 2 bases from J, with 10 bases between. This CDR3 spans 13 amino acids. The CDR3 region is CASSPRVAYEQYF. The DNA for the CDR3 is TGTGCCAGCAGCCCCAGGGTCGCCTACGAGCAGTACTTC.

The chain has TRBV7-2 and TRBJ2-3; maybe TRBD2 (6 bases). Germline values: CDR1 SGHTA, CDR2 FQGNSA. V was cut by 5 bases and J by 5 bases, with 20 bases left in between. The CDR3 extends over 16 amino acids. This CDR3 reads CASSRRSGPGGDTQYF. The CDR3 DNA follows: TGTGCCAGCAGCCGGCGGAGCGGACCCGGGGGAGATACGCAGTATTTT.

The V gene is TRBV5-4, the J gene TRBJ2-5; the D is unclear. There are 14 residues in the CDR3. With 4 bases removed from V and 3 bases from J, the gap between germline ends came to 13 bases. Germline-derived CDR1 and CDR2 are SGHNT and YYREEE (reference sequence). In DNA, the CDR3 is TGTGCCAGCAGCCTCCTTTCAACGGAAGAGACCCAGTACTTC. Translating it yields CASSLLSTEETQYF.

V and J are TRBV27 and TRBJ1-5; the match to TRBD1 covers 7 bases. The CDR3 consists of 15 residues. Germline CDR1 is MNHEY and CDR2 is SMNVEV (reference sequence). Trimming removed 0 bases from V and 5 bases from J; junction bases left unmatched: 4. The CDR3 coding sequence is TGTGCCAGCAGTTTATCTGGGACAGTTCATCAGCCCCAGCATTTT. This translates into CASSLSGTVHQPQHF.

The rearrangement links TRBV5-5 to TRBJ1-5, with TRBD1 as a possible D gene (5 bases). CDR1 is SGHKS and CDR2 is YYEKEE in the germline V gene (reference sequence). Between the trimmed V and J ends, which lost 0 bases and 6 bases, there was a span of 10 bases. The CDR3 runs to 14 residues. The CDR3 is CASSLGVRGQPQHF. The CDR3 DNA sequence: TGTGCCAGCAGCTTGGGAGTTAGGGGTCAGCCCCAGCATTTT. Supplemented by reference TRBV5-5 and TRBJ1-5, the full variable domain reads DAGVTQSPTHLIKTRGQQVTLRCSPISGHKSVSWYQQVLGQGPQFIFQYYEKEERGRGNFPDRFSARQFPNYSSELNVNALLLGDSALYLCASSLGVRGQPQHFGDGTRLSIL.

The rearrangement links TRBV5-8 to TRBJ1-3; D may be TRBD1 (5 bases). The CDR3 runs to 12 residues. Looked up from germline, CDR1 is SGHTS and CDR2 is YDEGEE. V lost 6 bases, J lost 7 bases, and 11 bases lay in between. The CDR3 DNA reads as TGTGCCAGCACCATGACAGTTAACACCATATATTTT. Translating gives CASTMTVNTIYF.

V gene TRBV7-9 combines with J gene TRBJ1-1, with D unresolved. The CDR3 consists of 14 residues. Trimming shortened V by 2 bases and J by 1 base, and 8 bases separated the two germline ends. Germline V lookup: CDR1 SEHNR, CDR2 FQNEAQ (reference sequence). CDR3 sequence: CASSLRQGNTEAFF. The CDR3 DNA sequence: TGTGCCAGCAGCTTAAGACAAGGGAACACTGAAGCTTTCTTT. The whole variable domain, remainder taken from reference TRBV7-9 and TRBJ1-1, is DTGVSQNPRHKITKRGQNVTFRCDPISEHNRLYWYRQTLGQGPEFLTYFQNEAQLEKSRLLSDRFSAERPKGSFSTLEIQRTEQGDSAMYLCASSLRQGNTEAFFGQGTRLTVV.

This clone was seen a handful of times. The genes are TRBV5-6 and TRBJ2-3, with D perhaps TRBD2 (5 bases). CDR1 and CDR2 (germline): SGHDT, YYEEEE. The CDR3 sequence is 15 residues long. V shed 4 bases and J shed 2 bases, with 14 bases lying between them. CDR3 sequence (DNA): TGTGCCAGCAGCGGCGAGGGCGGAGCCACAGATACGCAGTATTTT. Its protein is CASSGEGGATDTQYF.

This chain uses TRBV19 with TRBJ2-2; D remains ambiguous. Germline V CDR1 and CDR2: LNHDA, SQIVND (reference sequence). This CDR3 spans 13 amino acids. The V end lost 0 bases, the J end lost 6 bases, and 5 bases lay between the germline ends. This chain's CDR3 is CASSIEFSGELFF. The CDR3 DNA sequence: TGTGCCAGTAGTATAGAGTTCTCCGGGGAGCTGTTTTTT.

J is TRBJ2-5 and V is TRBV29-1; TRBD2 matches at 10 bases. Germline trimming cut 4 bases from V and 4 bases from J; bases unmatched to any gene: 6. In germline, CDR1 is SQVTM, CDR2 ANQGSEA. This CDR3 is 14 amino acids long. The CDR3: CSVASGGMGETQYF. The CDR3 region has the DNA TGCAGCGTTGCTAGCGGGGGAATGGGAGAGACCCAGTACTTC.

The rearrangement joins TRBV18 to TRBJ1-4, with 7 bases identical to TRBD1. CDR1 and CDR2 from the germline V gene are KGHSH and LQKENI. With V trimmed by 3 bases and J by 5 bases, 12 bases remained unmatched. This CDR3 has 17 amino acids. The CDR3 DNA reads as TGTGCCAGCTCACCCACAGGGGCGACAGGGCTGAATGAAAAACTGTTTTTT. Protein product: CASSPTGATGLNEKLFF. The whole variable domain, filled in from reference TRBV18 and TRBJ1-4, reads NAGVMQNPRHLVRRRGQEARLRCSPMKGHSHVYWYRQLPEEGLKFMVYLQKENIIDESGMPKERFSAEFPKEGPSILRIQQVVRGDSAAYFCASSPTGATGLNEKLFFGSGTQLSVL.

The CDR3 region has the DNA TGTGCCAGCAGCCCCGACAGGGGCAATTCACCCCTCCACTTT. Translating gives CASSPDRGNSPLHF. This sequence joins TRBV7-8 and TRBJ1-6, with TRBD1 matching 8 bases. The J segment lost 7 bases and the V segment lost 5 bases, leaving 4 bases of the junction unmatched. CDR3 length: 14 residues. The germline V gene encodes CDR1 SGHVS and CDR2 FQNEAQ.

This clone is a singleton in its sample. The rearrangement links TRBV14 to TRBJ1-1, with TRBD1 matching 8 bases. The CDR3 sequence is 15 residues long. V shed 4 bases, J shed 6 bases, and the junction held 10 bases outside the gene matches. The V gene's germline CDR1 is SGHDN and CDR2 FVKESK. In DNA form, the CDR3 reads TGTGCCAGCAGCCCACTACAGGGGGAAACCCCTGAAGCTTTCTTT. Protein sequence: CASSPLQGETPEAFF.